The clone carrying this TCR beta chain was found a few times. This entry comes from a study of identical twins. TCRdb called the 5' RACE reads again in MiXCR, with one record for every CDR3 protein. The repertoire holds 450,000 or so distinct CDR3 sequences, approximately 25% seen once, with about 2.7% in the top ten. The donor group consisted entirely of healthy Caucasians. The CDR3 extends over 16 amino acids. Germline trimming cut 7 bases from V and 7 bases from J; bases unmatched to any gene: 18. These data also featured in a second study, about T cells expressing NK-cell markers.

The sequence came from a woman aged 18-30 years in good health. Sequenced sample: CD4+ T cells sorted from blood. V is TRBV12-3 or TRBV12-4 and J is TRBJ2-5; 7 positions agree with TRBD1. This CDR3 reads CASTPDRIDLGVTQYF. CDR3 sequence (DNA): TGTGCCAGCACCCCGGACAGGATCGACCTTGGGGTGACCCAGTACTTC.